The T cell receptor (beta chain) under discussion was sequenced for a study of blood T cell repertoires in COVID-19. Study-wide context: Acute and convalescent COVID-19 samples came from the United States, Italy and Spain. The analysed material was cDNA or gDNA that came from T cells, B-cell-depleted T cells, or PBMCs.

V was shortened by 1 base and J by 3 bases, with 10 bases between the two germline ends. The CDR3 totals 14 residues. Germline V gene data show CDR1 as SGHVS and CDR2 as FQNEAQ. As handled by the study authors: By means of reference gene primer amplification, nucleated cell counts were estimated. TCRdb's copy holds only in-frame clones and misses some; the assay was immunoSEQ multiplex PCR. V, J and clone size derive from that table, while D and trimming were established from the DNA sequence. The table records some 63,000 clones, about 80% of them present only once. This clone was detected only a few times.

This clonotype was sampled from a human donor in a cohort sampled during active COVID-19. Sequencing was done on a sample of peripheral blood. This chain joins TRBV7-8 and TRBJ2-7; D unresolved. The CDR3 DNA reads TGTGCCAGCAGCTTAGGGTTGGAGATCTACGAGCAGTACTTC. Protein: CASSLGLEIYEQYF.